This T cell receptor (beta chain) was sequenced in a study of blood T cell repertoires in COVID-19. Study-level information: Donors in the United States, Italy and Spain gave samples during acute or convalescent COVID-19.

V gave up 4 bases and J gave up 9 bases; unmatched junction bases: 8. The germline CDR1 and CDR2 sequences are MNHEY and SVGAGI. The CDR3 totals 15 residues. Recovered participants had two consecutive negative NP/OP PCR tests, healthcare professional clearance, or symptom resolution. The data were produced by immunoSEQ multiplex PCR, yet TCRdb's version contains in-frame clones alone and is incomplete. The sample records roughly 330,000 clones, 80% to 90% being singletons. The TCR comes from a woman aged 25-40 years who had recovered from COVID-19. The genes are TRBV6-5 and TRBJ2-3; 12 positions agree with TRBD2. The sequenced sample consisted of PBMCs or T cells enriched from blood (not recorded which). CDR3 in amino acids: CASSLTSGGQFTQYF. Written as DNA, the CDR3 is TGTGCCAGCAGTTTGACTAGCGGGGGCCAATTCACGCAGTATTTT.